This TCR beta chain is drawn from a study of post-analysis software for immune sequencing data (dated by TCRdb to the mid-2010s). Describing the broader study: The recorded disease courses included relapsing-remitting, secondary progressive and progressive-relapsing multiple sclerosis, and some patients had no subtype annotation. The patient repertoires were compared against some twelve previously published healthy control repertoires obtained from donors aged roughly 6 to 25 years. A subset of samples was prepared in parallel using single-end sample barcoding, then pooled and co-amplified after Illumina adapter ligation. The study at large found these results: The multiple sclerosis patient group was slightly younger than the control group. Multiple sclerosis patients had significantly lower normalized Chao1 diversity than controls, a result that suggests substantial peripheral T-cell clonal expansion. Direct clustering with F measure revealed strong co-clustering of samples prepared in the same batch, which led to a batch-effect correction. Significantly higher frequencies in patients than in controls were found for roughly 5 TRBV segments, including TRBV5-6, TRBV5-1 and TRBV20-1.

Library construction relied on PCR. TCRdb records Illumina HiSeq 2500 as the sequencer. To reduce PCR and sequencing biases, unique molecular identifiers were incorporated into the TCR beta cDNA libraries. About 0.5 million cDNA molecules were obtained for every 1 to 10 million input T cells, so each molecule roughly corresponded to one T cell. The patient libraries were prepared and sequenced using the same protocol as the earlier healthy control dataset. Within a given batch, samples were prepared together, multiplexed and sequenced on the same HiSeq lane. For the original study's pipeline: Raw barcoded reads were processed with MIGEC, and single-read molecular identifier groups were discarded before consensus assembly and CDR3 extraction. Clonotype tables were post-analysed with VDJtools, normalizing diversity by down-sampling all datasets to the smallest sample size. To correct batch-related cross-sample contamination, repertoire overlap clustering matched CDR3 amino acid sequences but not nucleotide sequences. TCRdb redid the processing of the public reads, applying fastp at Q25 and MiXCR, and retained in-frame beta chains. Each entry merges the rows of one CDR3 protein and shows their most common DNA and genes. Here the V and J calls rest on TCRdb's processing, not on the authors' analysis. This sample has about 810,000 distinct CDR3 sequences in its table, and around 53% of those were observed once. Around 4.5% of the sample is in the top ten clones.

As regards this clonotype: Its antigen remains unidentified. One end of the junction fails to match germline, which may point to a read error.

To demonstrate the VDJtools post-analysis software, the study profiled TCR beta repertoires from the peripheral blood of 13 young patients with multiple sclerosis. Multiple sclerosis patients were children and adolescents aged roughly 6 to 16 years. From the cysteine up to the phenylalanine, the CDR3 has a length of 14 residues. The only DNA kept is the CDR3, 42 bases in frame from the first base. Sequencing used blood. This TCR came from a girl aged 5-17 years with multiple sclerosis. The chain is assembled from TRBV12-3 or TRBV12-4 and TRBJ2-5; 9 middle bases align to TRBD2. The closer fit of TRBJ2-7 to the DNA end suggests the J call may be wrong. The CDR3 region: CASSLAGRVLEQYF. The sequence in DNA is TGTGCCAGCAGTCTAGCGGGAAGGGTCCTCGAGCAGTACTTC.